These 20 T cell receptor beta chains originate from one sample sequenced in a study of control samples from healthy donors and cancer patients. Sequenced by immunoSEQ multiplex PCR; TCRdb stores in-frame clones only, minus some. Of around 78,000 clones listed, about 93% were seen once; the top ten hold around 5%. The sequenced sample was blood. The receptor set was obtained from a woman aged 18-29 years in good health.

V is TRBV11-3 and J is TRBJ2-5; TRBD2 matches 12 bases. The CDR3 covers 15 residues. The germline V gene has CDR1 SGHNT and CDR2 YENEEA. The trim removed 5 bases at V and 2 bases at J, leaving 3 bases unmatched. CDR3 sequence reads: CASSRGLAGQETQYF. In nucleotides, the CDR3 is TGTGCCAGCAGCCGAGGACTAGCGGGGCAAGAGACCCAGTACTTC.

The rearrangement uses TRBV18 and TRBJ1-1; a weak D match, TRBD1 (5 bases). The CDR3 covers 11 residues. From germline, CDR1 is KGHSH and CDR2 LQKENI. Trimming shortened V by 6 bases and J by 9 bases, and 11 bases separated the two germline ends. CDR3 nucleotides: TGTGCCAGCTCGTCCGGGACCCAAGCTTTCTTT. Its protein is CASSSGTQAFF.

The chain has TRBV5-1 and TRBJ2-1, with D unresolved. V was clipped by 1 base and J by 0 bases, with 17 bases between them. This CDR3 comprises 18 residues. Germline CDR1 SGHRS, CDR2 YFSETQ. The CDR3 protein is CASSLLRVLTRSYNEQFF. CDR3 DNA sequence: TGCGCCAGCAGCTTGTTAAGGGTTCTCACACGCTCCTACAATGAGCAGTTCTTC.

The chain has TRBV27 and TRBJ2-2, with 11 bases identical to TRBD1. This CDR3 contains 14 residues. J was trimmed by 6 bases and V by 8 bases; bases with no gene match: 5. The V gene's germline CDR1 is MNHEY and CDR2 SMNVEV (reference sequence). The CDR3 here is CASGQGAIPGELFF. The CDR3, as DNA: TGTGCCAGCGGACAGGGGGCGATCCCCGGGGAGCTGTTTTTT.

The chain combines TRBV7-9 with TRBJ1-3; a weak D match, TRBD1 (5 bases). In germline, CDR1 is SEHNR, CDR2 FQNEAQ (reference sequence). The CDR3 has 14 amino acids. V was pared by 5 bases and J by 2 bases, with 10 bases between. CDR3 sequence: CASSPTGAGNTIYF. CDR3 bases: TGTGCCAGCAGCCCTACGGGGGCTGGAAACACCATATATTTT.

The chain carries TRBV6-1 and TRBJ1-2, with 8 nucleotides matching TRBD1. The V gene's germline CDR1 is MNHNS and CDR2 SASEGT. This CDR3 is built from 16 residues. V was pared by 4 bases and J by 0 bases, with 7 bases of the junction left unmatched. CDR3 sequence reads: CASSAGTGEPNYGYTF. CDR3 sequence (DNA): TGTGCCAGCAGTGCCGGGACAGGCGAGCCTAACTATGGCTACACCTTC.

The chain recombines TRBV12-3 or TRBV12-4 with TRBJ2-7; 8 bases fit TRBD2. The CDR3 totals 13 residues. V dropped 7 bases and J dropped 7; count of bases not matched to a gene: 9. The CDR3 region is CASIPMGGGEQYF. DNA of the CDR3: TGTGCCAGCATTCCCATGGGCGGGGGGGAGCAGTACTTC.

The chain carries TRBV5-4 and TRBJ2-1, with 7 bases lining up with TRBD2. V lost 2 bases, J lost 8 bases, and 10 bases stayed unmatched. CDR1 and CDR2 (germline): SGHNT, YYREEE (reference sequence). This CDR3 has 15 residues. In DNA, the CDR3 is TGTGCCAGCAGCTTATACGGGAGGACTAACCATGAGCAGTTCTTC. Protein sequence: CASSLYGRTNHEQFF.

The chain is built from TRBV24-1 and TRBJ2-5; TRBD2 is a possible D gene (6 bases). CDR3 length: 14 amino acids. CDR1 is KGHDR and CDR2 is SFDVKD in the germline V gene. The germline V and J ends were trimmed by 4 bases and 9 bases, with 17 bases remaining between them. In DNA, the CDR3 is TGTGCCACCAGTGACCCACAGGTCCCGGGGGCCCAGTACTTC. It encodes CATSDPQVPGAQYF.

V and J are TRBV5-1 and TRBJ1-1, with unresolved D. Trimming removed 1 base at V and 6 bases at J, with 10 bases between. The V gene's germline CDR1 is SGHRS and CDR2 YFSETQ. There are 13 residues in the CDR3. For the CDR3, the DNA is TGCGCCAGCAGCTTGCCTGGAGACCCTGAAGCTTTCTTT. This encodes CASSLPGDPEAFF.

The CDR3: CASSPSGQGARNTEAFF. CDR3 nucleotides: TGTGCCAGCAGTCCATCGGGACAGGGGGCTCGGAACACTGAAGCTTTCTTT. V gene TRBV27 combines with J gene TRBJ1-1; 12 nucleotides agree with TRBD1. CDR3 length: 17 amino acids. CDR1 is MNHEY, CDR2 SMNVEV, per germline (reference sequence). The V and J ends lost 5 bases and 1 base, in that order; junction bases with no gene match: 8.

This sequence joins TRBV14 and TRBJ2-1; D is tentatively TRBD1 or TRBD2 (6 bases each). The germline V and J ends were trimmed by 0 bases and 2 bases, with 14 bases remaining between them. The germline CDR1 and CDR2 sequences are SGHDN and FVKESK. The CDR3 sequence is 17 residues long. In nucleotides, the CDR3 is TGTGCCAGCAGCCAAGATCTGTCCGGGGGCGCCTACAATGAGCAGTTCTTC. Translation gives CASSQDLSGGAYNEQFF.

V is TRBV27 and J is TRBJ1-2; D is undetermined. V was cut by 0 bases and J by 7 bases, with 9 bases left in between. This CDR3 is built from 13 residues. Germline V lookup: CDR1 MNHEY, CDR2 SMNVEV (reference sequence). The CDR3 coding sequence is TGTGCCAGCAGTTTATCGGCCGGGAGTGGCTACACCTTC. Its protein product is CASSLSAGSGYTF.

The CDR3 here is CASSSHQETQYF. The CDR3 region has the DNA TGTGCCAGCAGTTCCCACCAAGAGACCCAGTACTTC. The J gene is TRBJ2-5, the V gene TRBV12-3 or TRBV12-4; the D is unclear. The CDR3 extends over 12 amino acids. V dropped 4 bases and J dropped 0 bases, with 3 bases sitting between them.

The chain joins TRBV28 to TRBJ2-3; no definite D call. Trimming left V 1 base short and J 2 bases short, with 7 bases between. Germline lookup yields CDR1 MDHEN and CDR2 SYDVKM. The CDR3 length is 14 residues. CDR3 sequence reads: CASSLYGLTDTQYF. The CDR3 DNA is TGTGCCAGCAGTTTATACGGTCTCACAGATACGCAGTATTTT.

The chain's CDR3 is CASSQGVPNYGYTF. As DNA, the CDR3 is TGTGCCAGCTCACAGGGGGTCCCAAACTATGGCTACACCTTC. V gene TRBV18 combines with J gene TRBJ1-2; D might be TRBD1 (6 bases). Germline V gene sequence: CDR1 KGHSH, CDR2 LQKENI. V lost 4 bases to trimming and J lost 2 bases, with 11 bases between them. The CDR3 consists of 14 residues.

V is TRBV4-1 and J is TRBJ1-4, with D hard to call. This CDR3 is built from 15 residues. The V end was cut by 1 base, the J end by 2 bases, with 8 bases between. From germline, CDR1 is MGHRA and CDR2 YSYEKL. This CDR3 reads CASSQVGMTNEKLFF. For the CDR3, the DNA is TGCGCCAGCAGCCAAGTGGGGATGACTAATGAAAAACTGTTTTTT.

This chain links TRBV29-1 with TRBJ1-1, with TRBD1 as a possible D gene (6 bases). The CDR3 spans 11 residues. CDR1 and CDR2 (germline): SQVTM, ANQGSEA. Trimming stripped 8 bases from V and 0 bases from J, with 7 bases between. The CDR3 is CSHRVNTEAFF. DNA for the CDR3: TGCAGCCACAGGGTGAACACTGAAGCTTTCTTT. The variable domain in full, with the rest retrieved from reference TRBV29-1 and TRBJ1-1, is SAVISQKPSRDICQRGTSLTIQCQVDSQVTMMFWYRQQPGQSLTLIATANQGSEATYESGFVIDKFPISRPNLTFSTLTVSNMSPEDSSIYLCSHRVNTEAFFGQGTRLTVV.

This clone was recorded once. The chain has TRBV7-8 and TRBJ1-2, with D possibly being TRBD1 (5 bases). V was shortened by 5 bases and J by 4 bases, with 14 bases between the two germline ends. Germline CDR1 SGHVS, CDR2 FQNEAQ. The CDR3 extends over 14 amino acids. The CDR3 bases are TGTGCCAGCAGCGCGGGCCAGGGAATCTATGGCTACACCTTC. Residues: CASSAGQGIYGYTF.

This chain joins TRBV7-2 and TRBJ2-2; 11 bases are a match to TRBD2. J lost 7 bases, V lost 3 bases, and 7 bases had no gene match. The germline gives CDR1 SGHTA, CDR2 FQGNSA. This CDR3 is built from 16 residues. The DNA for the CDR3 is TGTGCCAGCAGCTTTCAACTAGCGGGAGTGTTCGGGGAGCTGTTTTTT. Its translation is CASSFQLAGVFGELFF.